This TCR beta chain was identified during a study of CD8 T cells in Susac syndrome. Per germline, CDR1 LGHDT and CDR2 YNNKEL (reference sequence). Germline trimming cut 2 bases from V and 1 base from J; bases unmatched to any gene: 5. CDR3 length: 17 residues. Random hexamers were used to reverse transcribe the RNA input (about 0.5 to 1 ug). From the immunoSEQ multiplex PCR reads, TCRdb called clonotypes with MiXCR, one entry per CDR3 protein. The sample shows 50,000 to 65,000 distinct CDR3 sequences, about 92% of them seen only once. The receptor was isolated from a human donor in good health. The V gene is TRBV3-1, the J gene TRBJ2-1, with 10 bases fitting TRBD2. The sample taken for sequencing was CD8+ T cells from PBMCs. DNA for the CDR3: TGTGCCAGCAGCCAATCTACTAGCGGGGATTCCTACAATGAGCAGTTCTTC. Translating gives CASSQSTSGDSYNEQFF.